The clone carrying this T cell receptor beta chain was detected only a few times. The antigen is undetermined. This sample is drawn from a study of cytomegalovirus exposure and HLA in healthy donors. Overall study results and limits: Across donors, most TCRs were seen rarely, yet some public ones were widespread. Listed as cytomegalovirus-associated were more than 150 TCR beta chains.

The primer mix had 60 Vbeta and 13 Jbeta primers. Repertoires were generated with immunoSEQ multiplex PCR, while TCRdb's copy carries only in-frame clones and drops some. This repertoire shows roughly 250,000 clones, over 70% found once; its top ten account for less than 0.4%. Between the trimmed V and J ends, which lost 0 bases and 2 bases, there was a span of 6 bases. From germline, CDR1 is SGHRS and CDR2 YFSETQ. There are 13 residues in the CDR3. This TCR derives from a girl aged 2-10 years in good health and CMV-seronegative. The V call is TRBV5-1, the J call TRBJ2-7; D may be TRBD1 (6 bases). Sequencing used PBMCs. This CDR3 is CASSLDRAYEQYF. The DNA of the CDR3 is TGCGCCAGCAGCTTGGACAGGGCCTACGAGCAGTACTTC.